The clone carrying this TCR beta chain was seen at least ten times. The record originates from a study of molecular identifiers for immune sequencing clone quantification. TCRdb passed the PCR reads through MiXCR, listing each CDR3 protein once. This sample yields about half a million distinct CDR3 sequences, of which over 20% are seen a single time; 0.7% to 1% belongs to the top ten. Germline loops: CDR1 SEHNR, CDR2 FQNEAQ (reference sequence). This CDR3 spans 14 amino acids. V gave up 0 bases and J gave up 0 bases, with 6 bases separating them. This TCR derives from a human donor in good health. Some libraries in this study had Jurkat cell RNA spiked in. Sample: naive CD8+ T cells from blood, with Jurkat cell RNA spiked in. Subset given: FACS-sorted CD8+CD4-CCR7+CD45RA+ naive T cells. The chain employs TRBV7-9 and TRBJ2-7, with TRBD2 as a possible D gene (5 bases). CDR3: CASSLAGNSYEQYF. CDR3 nucleotides: TGTGCCAGCAGCTTAGCCGGGAACTCCTACGAGCAGTACTTC.